This TCR beta chain was identified during a study of cytomegalovirus exposure and HLA in healthy donors. With 60 Vbeta and 13 Jbeta primers, the PCR was carried out. Some clones are missing from TCRdb's copy, which holds only in-frame ones; the method was immunoSEQ multiplex PCR. The sample lists more than 100,000 clones, 79% seen once, with around 0.99% in the top ten. This clone was detected a few times. Healthy people donating bone marrow made up the donors. V shed 6 bases and J shed 5 bases, with 10 bases lying between them. Germline CDR1 and CDR2: SGHTA and FQGNSA. The CDR3 has 13 amino acids. The TCR was taken from a male donor in good health and CMV-seronegative. Sequencing used PBMCs. The chain uses TRBV7-2 and TRBJ2-2; unclear D gene. The CDR3 sequence is CASRQISTGELFF. CDR3 sequence (DNA): TGTGCCAGCAGACAGATTTCGACCGGGGAGCTGTTTTTT. The full variable domain, in which reference TRBV7-2 and TRBJ2-2 provide the parts outside the CDR3, is GAGVSQSPSNKVTEKGKDVELRCDPISGHTALYWYRQSLGQGLEFLIYFQGNSAPDKSGLPSDRFSAERTGGSVSTLTIQRTQQEDSAVYLCASRQISTGELFFGEGSRLTVL.